Below, one T cell receptor beta chain is given with its context. No antigen is known for it. The data belong to a study of T cell responses to AZD1222 COVID-19 vaccine. CDR1 and CDR2 (germline): SEHNR, FQNEAQ (reference sequence). The CDR3 is 15 residues long. V was shortened by 5 bases and J by 2 bases, with 15 bases between the two germline ends. Assay: immunoSEQ multiplex PCR; the TCRdb copy retains only in-frame clones and omits some. The repertoire includes 150,000 or so clones, about nine tenths of them detected once, and under 20% sits in the top ten. Regarding the study as a whole: The repertoires were collected only after the peak T cell response. Vaccination with two AZD1222 doses was followed by a rise in Spike-specific TCR breadth and depth.

Sequences were derived from peripheral blood, sampled on day 0 of AZD1222 vaccination. The clonotype originates from an adult in good health. V usage is TRBV7-9 and J usage is TRBJ1-1; D unresolved. The CDR3, as DNA: TGTGCCAGCAGCCTAGGGTTGGGCCCCAACACTGAAGCTTTCTTT. Translation gives CASSLGLGPNTEAFF.